The present entry profiles one T cell receptor (beta chain) with its context. Its antigen is unknown. There are 15 residues in the CDR3. The germline CDR1 and CDR2 sequences are SGHAT and FQNNGV. The V gene lost 1 base and the J gene lost 1 base, with 11 bases spanning the gap. This record belongs to a study of beta chain features in type 1 diabetes. cDNA synthesis used the whole RNA isolate, giving expressed TCRB sequences. Generated by immunoSEQ multiplex PCR, the TCRdb table keeps only in-frame clones and is missing some. The data show 130,000 to 150,000 clones, approximately 52% seen once. General study results and limits: Moderate yet significant TCRB CDR3 shortening was seen in Type 1 diabetes patients in all four CD4+ subsets.

Sequenced input: Tregs from blood. The clonotype was recovered from a man younger than 35 in good health. V and J are TRBV11-2 and TRBJ2-7; weak D call: TRBD1 (6 bases). This CDR3 reads CASSLVGTLSYEQYF. For the CDR3, the DNA is TGTGCCAGCAGCTTAGTCGGGACACTTTCCTACGAGCAGTACTTC.